Each of the 13 T cell receptor beta chains below was sequenced from the same sample in a study of cytomegalovirus exposure and HLA in healthy donors. Primers: 60 Vbeta forward and 13 Jbeta reverse. Profiled with immunoSEQ multiplex PCR; TCRdb holds only in-frame clones, not every one. Of approximately 210,000 clones listed, roughly four fifths are singletons. The specimen sequenced was PBMCs. Every receptor here comes from a man younger than 35 in good health and CMV-seronegative.

This clone was counted a single time. The rearrangement joins TRBV7-6 to TRBJ2-7, with a tentative D call TRBD1 (6 bases). The CDR3 loop spans 14 amino acids. Germline assignment: CDR1 SGHVS and CDR2 FNYEAQ. V lost 2 bases to trimming and J lost 5 bases, with 13 bases between them. The CDR3 bases are TGTGCCAGCAGCTTATGGGGGCAGGGCGACGAGCAGTACTTC. Amino acid sequence: CASSLWGQGDEQYF.

The chain links TRBV6-5 to TRBJ2-3, with 9 positions matching TRBD2. This CDR3 has 16 amino acids. After removal of 2 bases from V and 2 bases from J, the junction contained 5 bases not matched to a gene. Germline CDR1 reads MNHEY; CDR2 reads SVGAGI. Here the CDR3 DNA reads TGTGCCAGCAGTTACGAGCGGGGGGCCCCCACAGATACGCAGTATTTT. Amino acids: CASSYERGAPTDTQYF.

This clone appeared once. The V and J genes are TRBV30 and TRBJ2-2; 8 nucleotides align to TRBD2. The CDR3 is made up of 14 amino acids. Germline loops: CDR1 GTSNPN, CDR2 SVGIG (reference sequence). Germline trimming cut 3 bases from V and 3 bases from J; bases unmatched to any gene: 3. The CDR3 protein is CAWRRAGDTGELFF. CDR3 nucleotide sequence: TGTGCCTGGAGACGAGCGGGGGACACCGGGGAGCTGTTTTTT. The complete variable domain, with remaining parts taken from reference TRBV30 and TRBJ2-2, reads SQTIHQWPATLVQPVGSPLSLECTVEGTSNPNLYWYRQAAGRGLQLLFYSVGIGQISSEVPQNLSASRPQDRQFILSSKKLLLSDSGFYLCAWRRAGDTGELFFGEGSRLTVL.

On this clone itself: The germline gene is not matched at one end of the junction; a read error may be the cause. V is TRBV7-7 and J is TRBJ2-7; D not certain. CDR1 is SSHAT, CDR2 FNYEAQ, per germline (reference sequence). This CDR3 spans 13 amino acids. In DNA form, the CDR3 reads TGTGCTAGCAGCTTAACCCAGACCTACGAGCAGTACTTC. Protein product: CASSLTQTYEQYF.

This sequence joins TRBV5-1 and TRBJ1-1; D is unclear. With 0 bases removed from V and 10 bases from J, the gap between germline ends came to 19 bases. Germline assignment: CDR1 SGHRS and CDR2 YFSETQ. This CDR3 region has 15 residues. The CDR3 reads CASSLALGRTDRAFF. CDR3 DNA sequence: TGCGCCAGCAGCTTGGCCCTGGGGAGGACGGATCGAGCTTTCTTT.

The chain has TRBV11-2 and TRBJ2-7; the match to TRBD2 covers 7 bases. There are 18 residues in the CDR3. Germline V gives CDR1 SGHAT, CDR2 FQNNGV. J gave up 6 bases and V 0 bases, and 17 bases lay outside the gene matches. In DNA form, the CDR3 reads TGTGCCAGCAGCTTAGATTATCGGGTCGGGACTATAGGGTCCGAGCAGTACTTC. Protein: CASSLDYRVGTIGSEQYF.

The CDR3 sequence: CASSQGTSGRGETQYF. For the CDR3, the DNA is TGCGCCAGCAGCCAAGGGACTAGCGGGAGGGGGGAGACCCAGTACTTC. The chain links TRBV4-1 to TRBJ2-5, with TRBD2 matching 15 bases. CDR1 and CDR2 (germline): MGHRA, YSYEKL. V was clipped by 1 base and J by 5 bases; unmatched bases: 2. The CDR3 totals 16 residues.

This chain uses TRBV11-3 with TRBJ2-1; TRBD1 is a possible D gene (6 bases). Germline CDR1 is SGHNT and CDR2 is YENEEA. V dropped 1 base and J dropped 7 bases, with 14 bases sitting between them. CDR3 length equals 15 residues. The CDR3 reads CASSLGSVGGNEQFF. The DNA for the CDR3 is TGTGCCAGCAGCTTAGGTAGCGTAGGGGGTAATGAGCAGTTCTTC. Supplemented by reference TRBV11-3 and TRBJ2-1, the full variable domain reads EAGVVQSPRYKIIEKKQPVAFWCNPISGHNTLYWYLQNLGQGPELLIRYENEEAVDDSQLPKDRFSAERLKGVDSTLKIQPAELGDSAVYLCASSLGSVGGNEQFFGPGTRLTVL.

This clone has a single count. The V and J genes are TRBV4-1 and TRBJ2-4, with D possibly being TRBD2 (5 bases). This CDR3 region has 15 residues. The germline V gene encodes CDR1 MGHRA and CDR2 YSYEKL. V lost 4 bases and J lost 5, with 15 bases in between. CDR3 coding DNA: TGCGCCAGCAGCCTTCCGTCGCGGCGGGAAAACATTCAGTACTTC. Protein sequence: CASSLPSRRENIQYF.

The chain employs TRBV6-1 and TRBJ1-1, with D perhaps matching TRBD1 (5 bases). V was clipped by 1 base and J by 4 bases, with 7 bases between them. This CDR3 spans 13 amino acids. From germline, CDR1 is MNHNS and CDR2 SASEGT. The CDR3 DNA reads as TGTGCCAGCAGTGAAGTGGGGGGCACTGAAGCTTTCTTT. The encoded protein is CASSEVGGTEAFF.

The gene calls are TRBV6-5 and TRBJ1-5; 8 bases map to TRBD1. This CDR3 contains 15 residues. CDR1 and CDR2 (germline): MNHEY, SVGAGI. The junction had 9 bases not matched to a gene; V was cut back by 9 bases and J by 2 bases. Here the CDR3 DNA reads TGTGCCAGTAGTCAGGGGGCGGGGGGCAATCAGCCCCAGCATTTT. This encodes CASSQGAGGNQPQHF.

This clone was seen a few times. The J gene is TRBJ1-1, the V gene TRBV29-1; the D is unclear. This CDR3 is built from 13 residues. Germline V lookup: CDR1 SQVTM, CDR2 ANQGSEA. Trimming took 6 bases from V and 1 from J, leaving 12 bases between them. CDR3 nucleotides: TGCAGCGTGCTGACAAGTCCGAACACTGAAGCTTTCTTT. It yields the protein CSVLTSPNTEAFF.

The V gene is TRBV7-6, the J gene TRBJ2-7, with D perhaps matching TRBD2 (6 bases). Germline V gene lookup returns CDR1 SGHVS and CDR2 FNYEAQ. V lost 3 bases and J lost 4, with 10 bases in between. The CDR3 runs to 13 residues. The CDR3 protein is CASSFTGGYEQYF. Written as DNA, the CDR3 is TGTGCCAGCAGCTTTACCGGGGGTTACGAGCAGTACTTC.